This is a list of T cell receptor beta chains from one sample in a study of CD8 T cells in ankylosing spondylitis. TCRdb called the 5' RACE reads again in MiXCR, with one record for every CDR3 protein. The sample carries roughly 230,000 distinct CDR3 sequences, about 20% recorded once. The sample comprised blood, either unsorted or a sorted T cell fraction (not recorded which). These receptors were collected from a male donor with ankylosing spondylitis or in good health (not recorded which). The CDR3 runs from the conserved cysteine through the conserved F or W. Fields, in order: V gene, D gene, J gene, clone size, CDR3 DNA, CDR3 protein. A D gene is named only where the DNA matches it firmly. A row's size may be missing; if present it is once, few, many or a size class.

>TRBV4-1|TRBD2|TRBJ2-7|-
TGCGCCAGCAGCCAAGATATAGCGGGAGGGTACGAGCAGTACTTC
CASSQDIAGGYEQYF
>TRBV27|-|TRBJ2-1|few
TGTGCCAGCAGTTCCCCCAGCAGAGTCGCGGAGGGTGAGGGGGGGTACTACAATGAGCAGTTCTTC
CASSSPSRVAEGEGGYYNEQFF
>TRBV27|-|TRBJ2-7|many
TGTGCCAGCGCCTCTCACCGTAGCTCCTACGAGCAGTACTTC
CASASHRSSYEQYF
>TRBV20-1|-|TRBJ2-1|-
TGCAGTATCCCGTCCCCAAACGAGCAGTTCTTC
CSIPSPNEQFF
>TRBV29-1|-|TRBJ2-5|many
TGCAGCGTTGCCAAGGACACCCAGTTTGACCAGTACTTC
CSVAKDTQFDQYF
>TRBV10-3|TRBD1|TRBJ2-4|few
TGTGCCATCAGTGAAGACAGGGGCGCCAAAAACATTCAGTACTTC
CAISEDRGAKNIQYF
>TRBV6-1|TRBD1|TRBJ1-5|many
TGTGCCAGCAGACCTACAGGGGATAGCAATCAGCCCCAGCATTTT
CASRPTGDSNQPQHF
>TRBV5-1|-|TRBJ1-1|few
TGCGCCAGCAGCTTGGAGATGAACACTGAAGCTTTCTTT
CASSLEMNTEAFF
>TRBV5-1|TRBD2|TRBJ2-2|-
TGCGCCAGCAGCGCCCTGACTAGCGGGGCCGGGGAGCTGTTTTTT
CASSALTSGAGELFF
>TRBV5-1|-|TRBJ2-3|-
TGCGCCAGCAGCTTGATGGGGTTCACAGATACGCAGTATTTT
CASSLMGFTDTQYF
>TRBV11-1|TRBD2|TRBJ2-1|few
TGTGCCAGCAGCGTAAGCCTAGCGGGACAACCCCTTTACAATGAGCAGTTCTTC
CASSVSLAGQPLYNEQFF
>TRBV7-2|-|TRBJ2-7|-
TGTGCCAGCAGCTTAGCAGAGGGGTCCTACGAGCAGTACTTC
CASSLAEGSYEQYF
>TRBV29-1|-|TRBJ2-7|-
TGCAGCGTTTCAGGGGGAGGCTACGAGCAGTACTTC
CSVSGGGYEQYF
>TRBV24-1|-|TRBJ2-7|-
TGTGCCACCAGTGCCGACAGCCCCTACGAGCAGTACTTC
CATSADSPYEQYF
>TRBV4-3|-|TRBJ2-1|many
TGCGCCAGCAGCCAAGATCATTGGGGGAGCTCCTACAATGAGCAGTTCTTC
CASSQDHWGSSYNEQFF
>TRBV7-6|-|TRBJ2-5|few
TGTGCCAGCAGCTTAGAGGTAGCCCAAGAGACCCAGTACTTC
CASSLEVAQETQYF
>TRBV7-9|TRBD1|TRBJ1-1|-
TGTGCCAGCAGCTCCGGACAGGGTTGGCCTGAAGCTTTCTTT
CASSSGQGWPEAFF